The T cell receptor (beta chain) under discussion was sequenced for a study of blood T cell repertoires in COVID-19. Participants' reported clinical history set cohort assignment. Assay used: immunoSEQ multiplex PCR; TCRdb lists only in-frame clones, some missing. Of 200,000 to 250,000 clones in the sample, around nine tenths were seen once. CDR3 length: 15 amino acids. V lost 10 bases and J 2 bases, leaving 20 bases between the germline ends. From germline, CDR1 is LNHDA and CDR2 SQIVND (reference sequence). The sample taken for sequencing was PBMCs or T cells enriched from blood (not recorded which). The V call is TRBV19, the J call TRBJ1-1, with D possibly being TRBD1 (5 bases). The TCR comes from a woman between 25 and 40 years old who had been exposed to COVID-19. The CDR3 region has the DNA TGTGCCACCTCGGACACCCCATGGCCAAACACTGAAGCTTTCTTT. Residues: CATSDTPWPNTEAFF.